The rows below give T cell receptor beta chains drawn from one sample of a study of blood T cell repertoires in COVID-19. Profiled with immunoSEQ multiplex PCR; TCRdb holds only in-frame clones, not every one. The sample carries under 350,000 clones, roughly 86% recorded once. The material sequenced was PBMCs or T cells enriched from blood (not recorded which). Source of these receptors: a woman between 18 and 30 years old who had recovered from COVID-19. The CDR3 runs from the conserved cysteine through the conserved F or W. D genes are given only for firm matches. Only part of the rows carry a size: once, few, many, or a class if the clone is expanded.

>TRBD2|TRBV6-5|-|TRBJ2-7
CATPRTSGSYEQYF
TGTGCCACCCCTAGAACTAGCGGCTCCTACGAGCAGTACTTC
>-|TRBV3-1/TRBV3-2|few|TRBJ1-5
CASSPSQTGQPQHF
TGTGCCAGCAGCCCCTCCCAAACGGGACAGCCCCAGCATTTT
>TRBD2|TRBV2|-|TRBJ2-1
CASSDRASGSHEQFF
TGTGCCAGCAGTGATAGGGCTAGCGGGAGCCATGAGCAGTTCTTC
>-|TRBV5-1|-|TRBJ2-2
CASSLGGGTGELFF
TGCGCCAGCAGCTTGGGAGGGGGCACCGGGGAGCTGTTTTTT
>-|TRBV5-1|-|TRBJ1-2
CASSQDTYGYTF
TGCGCCAGCAGCCAGGACACCTATGGCTACACCTTC
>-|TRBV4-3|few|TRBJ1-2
CASSQEIGGPYYGYTF
TGCGCCAGCAGCCAAGAAATTGGGGGCCCCTACTATGGCTACACCTTC
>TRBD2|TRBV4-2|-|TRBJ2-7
CASSAAGDYEQYF
TGTGCCAGCAGCGCAGCGGGAGACTACGAGCAGTACTTC
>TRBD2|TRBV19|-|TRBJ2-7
CASSISGIGFEQYF
TGTGCCAGTAGTATAAGCGGGATAGGATTCGAGCAGTACTTC
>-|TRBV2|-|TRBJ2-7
CASSFGRPGIYEQYF
TGTGCCAGCAGTTTCGGACGCCCGGGGATCTACGAGCAGTACTTC
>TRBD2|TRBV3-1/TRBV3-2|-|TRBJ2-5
CASSPTGTSGGDLLLGETQYF
TGTGCCAGCAGCCCAACAGGGACTAGCGGGGGGGACTTACTCTTAGGGGAGACCCAGTACTTC
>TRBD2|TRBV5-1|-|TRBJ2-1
CASSLEVLAGGNEQFF
TGCGCCAGCAGCTTGGAAGTGCTAGCGGGAGGGAATGAGCAGTTCTTC
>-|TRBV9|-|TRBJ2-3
CASSLAQDTQYF
TGTGCCAGCAGCTTGGCACAGGATACGCAGTATTTT
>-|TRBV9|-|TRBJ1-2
CASSVAPRNPYYGYTF
TGTGCCAGCAGCGTAGCTCCCAGAAATCCCTACTATGGCTACACCTTC
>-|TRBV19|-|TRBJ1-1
CASSISFRETGGNTEAFF
TGTGCCAGTAGTATTTCCTTCAGGGAGACAGGTGGGAACACTGAAGCTTTCTTT
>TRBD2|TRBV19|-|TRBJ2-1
CASSLLAGVDNEQFF
TGTGCCAGTAGCTTACTAGCGGGGGTAGACAATGAGCAGTTCTTC
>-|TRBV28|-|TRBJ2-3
CASSPNTHTDTQYF
TGTGCCAGCAGCCCCAACACCCACACAGATACGCAGTATTTT
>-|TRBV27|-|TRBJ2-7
CASSSGLTYEQYF
TGTGCCAGCAGTTCGGGACTTACCTACGAGCAGTACTTC
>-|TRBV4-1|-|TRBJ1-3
CASSQGRQAGNTIYF
TGCGCCAGCAGCCAGGGAAGACAGGCTGGAAACACCATATATTTT
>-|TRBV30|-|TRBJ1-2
CAGTRGGLGYGYTF
TGTGCCGGGACACGGGGGGGCCTGGGCTATGGCTACACCTTC
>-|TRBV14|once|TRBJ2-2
CASSQFRGHTGELFF
TGTGCCAGCAGCCAATTTAGGGGCCACACCGGGGAGCTGTTTTTT
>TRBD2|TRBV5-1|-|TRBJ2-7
CASRTSGSSYEQYF
TGCGCCAGCCGAACTAGCGGGAGCTCCTACGAGCAGTACTTC
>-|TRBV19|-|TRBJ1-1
CASSSLSSGTEAFF
TGTGCCAGTAGTAGTCTGAGTTCAGGCACTGAAGCTTTCTTT
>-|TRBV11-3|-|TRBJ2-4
CASSLDNAGVAKNIQYF
TGTGCCAGCAGCTTAGATAATGCAGGGGTAGCCAAAAACATTCAGTACTTC
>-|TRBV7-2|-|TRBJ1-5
CASSFNSNQPQHF
TGTGCCAGTAGCTTCAATAGCAATCAGCCCCAGCATTTT
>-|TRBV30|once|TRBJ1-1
CAWIWGGNTEAFF
TGTGCCTGGATCTGGGGGGGAAACACTGAAGCTTTCTTT
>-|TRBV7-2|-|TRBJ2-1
CASSPDVRVYNEQFF
TGTGCCAGCAGCCCCGATGTGAGGGTCTACAATGAGCAGTTCTTC